The 14 T cell receptor beta chains presented below share a single source sample, sequenced in a study of spatial heterogeneity in lung cancer. TCRdb passed the 5' RACE reads through MiXCR, listing each CDR3 protein once. The sample contains roughly 7,000 distinct CDR3 sequences, around 7% of which appear only once. Noted time point: sample taken at primary tumor resection. Without sorting, whole RNA was sequenced from tumor, nontumor lung or frozen PBMC. The sample consisted of PBMCs, taken at surgery. All receptors come from a male donor with early-stage non-small cell lung cancer.

This clonotype has ten or more counts. This beta chain appears as a stray read in a library generated for alpha chains; its size is not informative. This chain joins TRBV28 and TRBJ2-3; 7 nucleotides line up with TRBD2. The CDR3 has 14 amino acids. V was pared by 7 bases and J by 2 bases, with 6 bases of the junction left unmatched. The V gene's germline CDR1 is MDHEN and CDR2 SYDVKM. CDR3 protein: CASTRGGDTDTQYF. Written as DNA, the CDR3 is TGTGCCAGCACCCGCGGGGGAGACACAGATACGCAGTATTTT. The whole variable domain, filled in from reference TRBV28 and TRBJ2-3, reads DVKVTQSSRYLVKRTGEKVFLECVQDMDHENMFWYRQDPGLGLRLIYFSYDVKMKEKGDIPEGYSVSREKKERFSLILESASTNQTSMYLCASTRGGDTDTQYFGPGTRLTVL.

In this sample, this clonotype turned up many times. A library prepared for alpha chains yielded this beta chain as an off-target read; its size is of little meaning. The J gene is TRBJ2-2, the V gene TRBV5-5; D possibly uses TRBD1 or TRBD2 (5 bases each). This CDR3 is 14 amino acids long. Germline lookup yields CDR1 SGHKS and CDR2 YYEKEE (reference sequence). The V end lost 5 bases, the J end lost 0 bases, and 8 bases lay between the germline ends. The CDR3 region has the DNA TGTGCCAGCAGGTCGGGACCGAACACCGGGGAGCTGTTTTTT. Its translation: CASRSGPNTGELFF. The full variable domain, its missing parts supplied by reference TRBV5-5 and TRBJ2-2, is DAGVTQSPTHLIKTRGQQVTLRCSPISGHKSVSWYQQVLGQGPQFIFQYYEKEERGRGNFPDRFSARQFPNYSSELNVNALLLGDSALYLCASRSGPNTGELFFGEGSRLTVL.

This clonotype was recorded many times. In a library made to pick up alpha chains, this beta chain is a stray read with a size that means little. The CDR3 DNA reads as TGTGCCACCAGCAGACAGTACACAGATACGCAGTATTTT. Residues: CATSRQYTDTQYF. The V gene is TRBV15, the J gene TRBJ2-3, with D unresolved. The CDR3 has 13 amino acids. CDR1 and CDR2 from the germline V gene are LNHNV and YYDKDF (reference sequence). Trimming pared 2 bases from V and 2 bases from J, leaving 5 bases between.

This clonotype was detected ten times or more. Since it is a stray read in a library aimed at alpha chains, this beta chain has a size that is not meaningful. This chain joins TRBV7-6 and TRBJ2-1; 8 bases are a match to TRBD1. This CDR3 contains 15 residues. J lost 2 bases, V lost 5 bases, and 5 bases had no gene match. Germline values: CDR1 SGHVS, CDR2 FNYEAQ. CDR3 amino acids: CASSLTGGPYNEQFF. The DNA for the CDR3 is TGTGCCAGCAGCCTAACAGGGGGACCCTACAATGAGCAGTTCTTC.

Details on this clonotype: Being off target in a library aimed at alpha chains, this beta chain has a size of little meaning. The rearrangement links TRBV20-1 to TRBJ1-6, with a tentative D call TRBD1 (6 bases). Trimming stripped 4 bases from V and 9 bases from J, with 22 bases between. The V gene's germline CDR1 is DFQATT and CDR2 SNEGSKA (reference sequence). The CDR3 contains 16 residues. As DNA, the CDR3 is TGCAGTGCTACCCCCGGCGCAATCGAGGGGGGTTCACCCCTCCACTTT. It translates to CSATPGAIEGGSPLHF.

By sample share, this clonotype is medium-sized. This beta chain is off target for a library built for alpha chains, so its abundance means little. This chain uses TRBV28 with TRBJ2-1; D is ambiguous. In germline, CDR1 is MDHEN, CDR2 SYDVKM. V dropped 6 bases and J dropped 7 bases, with 13 bases sitting between them. This CDR3 contains 13 residues. The CDR3, as DNA: TGTGCCAGCAGCACCTTCACGGCTAATGAGCAGTTCTTC. Its translation: CASSTFTANEQFF. The full variable domain, with the rest looked up from reference TRBV28 and TRBJ2-1, is DVKVTQSSRYLVKRTGEKVFLECVQDMDHENMFWYRQDPGLGLRLIYFSYDVKMKEKGDIPEGYSVSREKKERFSLILESASTNQTSMYLCASSTFTANEQFFGPGTRLTVL.

This clonotype was recorded at least ten times. As an off-target read in a library built for alpha chains, this beta chain has a frequency of little significance. V gene TRBV29-1 combines with J gene TRBJ2-2; 7 bases agree with TRBD2. With V trimmed by 5 bases and J by 0 bases, 15 bases remained unmatched. The CDR3 covers 18 residues. The germline gives CDR1 SQVTM, CDR2 ANQGSEA. CDR3 nucleotides: TGCAGCGTTACCACCCCCCGAGGGAGGGCCGCGAACACCGGGGAGCTGTTTTTT. Translating it yields CSVTTPRGRAANTGELFF.

This clonotype was detected many times. This beta chain represents an off-target read in a library built for alpha chains; its size is of limited meaning. This chain's CDR3 is CAWSLGWDGELFF. The CDR3 bases are TGTGCCTGGAGTCTGGGTTGGGACGGGGAGCTGTTTTTT. The V gene is TRBV30, the J gene TRBJ2-2; no reliable D call. This CDR3 is built from 13 residues. V lost 2 bases and J lost 7, with 11 bases in between. The germline gives CDR1 GTSNPN, CDR2 SVGIG (reference sequence). The whole variable domain, remainder taken from reference TRBV30 and TRBJ2-2, is SQTIHQWPATLVQPVGSPLSLECTVEGTSNPNLYWYRQAAGRGLQLLFYSVGIGQISSEVPQNLSASRPQDRQFILSSKKLLLSDSGFYLCAWSLGWDGELFFGEGSRLTVL.

This clonotype showed up many times. Being off target in a library aimed at alpha chains, this beta chain has a size of little meaning. The V and J genes are TRBV6-5 and TRBJ2-5; possibly TRBD1 or TRBD2 for D (5 bases each). The CDR3 is made up of 15 amino acids. V was cut by 2 bases and J by 2 bases, with 12 bases left in between. Per germline, CDR1 MNHEY and CDR2 SVGAGI. The CDR3 nucleotides are TGTGCCAGCAGTTACCTCGGGACGTTTCAAGAGACCCAGTACTTC. As protein: CASSYLGTFQETQYF.

This clonotype occurred many times. For a library built for alpha chains, this beta chain is a stray read; little rests on its size. The chain couples TRBV18 to TRBJ2-7; D not certain. This CDR3 has 12 residues. Trimming removed 2 bases at V and 4 bases at J, with 6 bases between. Germline CDR1 and CDR2: KGHSH and LQKENI. The CDR3, as DNA: TGTGCCAGCTCACCAGGAGAGTACGAGCAGTACTTC. This sequence encodes CASSPGEYEQYF. Combining the CDR3 with reference TRBV18 and TRBJ2-7 gives the whole variable domain NAGVMQNPRHLVRRRGQEARLRCSPMKGHSHVYWYRQLPEEGLKFMVYLQKENIIDESGMPKERFSAEFPKEGPSILRIQQVVRGDSAAYFCASSPGEYEQYFGPGTRLTVT.

In this sample, this clonotype turned up many times. This beta chain is a stray sequence in a library constructed for alpha chains; its clone size is not meaningful. The rearrangement uses TRBV20-1 and TRBJ2-1, with TRBD2 matching 7 bases. Germline loops: CDR1 DFQATT, CDR2 SNEGSKA (reference sequence). Trimming took 6 bases from V and 12 from J; bases not matched to a gene: 17. This CDR3 spans 14 amino acids. CDR3 amino acids: CSAISPSAPGGQFF. CDR3 nucleotide sequence: TGCAGTGCAATTTCACCCTCGGCGCCGGGAGGGCAGTTCTTC.

This clonotype has ten or more counts. Because this beta chain is a stray read in a library intended to capture alpha chains, its abundance should not be given much weight. V and J are TRBV7-9 and TRBJ1-5; 7 bases align to TRBD1. This CDR3 comprises 15 residues. V lost 0 bases and J lost 5; bases outside the gene matches: 4. Germline V gives CDR1 SEHNR, CDR2 FQNEAQ (reference sequence). DNA of the CDR3: TGTGCCAGCAGCTTAGCGACAGGGCGGGATCAGCCCCAGCATTTT. Translation gives CASSLATGRDQPQHF.

With respect to this clonotype: Since the library was made to target alpha chains, this beta chain is a stray read and its abundance is not meaningful. The rearrangement links TRBV27 to TRBJ1-4, with 7 bases fitting TRBD1. V was pared by 5 bases and J by 6 bases, with 6 bases of the junction left unmatched. This CDR3 spans 14 amino acids. Germline CDR1 and CDR2: MNHEY and SMNVEV (reference sequence). The CDR3 DNA reads TGTGCCAGCAGTACTCAGGGGGGGGATGAAAAACTGTTTTTT. Translating it yields CASSTQGGDEKLFF.

Points on this clonotype: Because this beta chain is a stray read in a library intended to capture alpha chains, its abundance should not be given much weight. This chain connects TRBV3-1 to TRBJ2-7; D ambiguous. V lost 0 bases and J lost 6, with 9 bases in between. CDR1 LGHDT and CDR2 YNNKEL come from the germline V gene (reference sequence). The CDR3 extends over 13 amino acids. The CDR3 bases are TGTGCCAGCAGCCAAGACCTACGGCGCGAGCAGTACTTC. Its protein product is CASSQDLRREQYF.